This T cell receptor beta chain was observed in a study of shared clonotypes between healthy human individuals. Study background: There were three CD4 naive, three CD4 memory, two CD8 naive and one CD8 memory plates per donor. The study, taken as a whole, reports: The study found about 4.6% of naive CD4 clonotypes shared across a few donors. Relative to their counterparts shared across all four donors, non-shared clonotypes exhibited diminished generation probabilities.

Positive CCR7 selection of CD45RO-negative cells yielded the naive CD8 cells, and terminally differentiated effector memory CD45RA+ cells were excluded. Genomic DNA per cell subset filled all wells of several immunoSEQ plates. Clones were read by immunoSEQ multiplex PCR, and TCRdb kept only the in-frame ones, dropping some. The sample lists about 2 million clones; around 96% were seen once. Germline V lookup: CDR1 MNHEY, CDR2 SVGAGI. The length of the CDR3 is 14 residues. V was shortened by 2 bases and J by 7 bases, with 12 bases between the two germline ends. Details on this clone: No antigen is known for it. The same CDR3 arises from other DNA sequences in this sample as well.

The sequence was obtained from a man aged 18-30 years in good health. Sequenced material: naive CD8+ T cells sorted from blood. The rearrangement uses TRBV6-5 and TRBJ2-1; a weak D match, TRBD2 (6 bases). The CDR3 DNA reads as TGTGCCAGCAGTTACACGGGAGCAGGGAATGAGCAGTTCTTC. Amino acid sequence: CASSYTGAGNEQFF.